These 8 T cell receptor beta chains were all obtained from the same sample, sequenced in a study of blood T cell repertoires in COVID-19. Repertoires were generated with immunoSEQ multiplex PCR, while TCRdb's copy carries only in-frame clones and drops some. The repertoire consists of 200,000 to 250,000 clones, with less than 90% occurring once and the leading ten covering approximately 2.7%. Sequenced input: PBMCs or T cells enriched from blood (not recorded which). The origin of the receptors is a woman in her 30s who had recovered from COVID-19.

V and J are TRBV5-1 and TRBJ2-2; 7 nucleotides agree with TRBD2. This CDR3 is 15 amino acids long. Trimming took 4 bases from V and 2 from J; bases not matched to a gene: 5. Germline CDR1 is SGHRS and CDR2 is YFSETQ. The CDR3 nucleotides are TGCGCCAGCAGCCCCGGGACTAAAAACACCGGGGAGCTGTTTTTT. Translating gives CASSPGTKNTGELFF.

V gene TRBV19 combines with J gene TRBJ2-3; 8 nucleotides match TRBD2. Germline V gene sequence: CDR1 LNHDA, CDR2 SQIVND (reference sequence). The CDR3 contains 15 residues. The V and J ends lost 6 bases and 2 bases, in that order; junction bases with no gene match: 7. The CDR3: CASSPRGGNTDTQYF. The CDR3 DNA reads as TGTGCCAGTAGCCCACGGGGGGGGAACACAGATACGCAGTATTTT.

In this sample, this clone turned up once. Here the CDR3 reads CASRSTGVGYTF. The CDR3 bases are TGTGCCAGCAGAAGCACAGGGGTTGGCTACACCTTC. The V call is TRBV6-5, the J call TRBJ1-2; the match to TRBD1 covers 7 bases. The J segment lost 7 bases and the V segment lost 6 bases, leaving 5 bases of the junction unmatched. Germline V CDR1 and CDR2: MNHEY, SVGAGI. The CDR3 extends over 12 amino acids.

The V and J genes are TRBV7-2 and TRBJ2-5; a possible D gene is TRBD1 (6 bases). Germline CDR1 and CDR2: SGHTA and FQGNSA. V was pared by 3 bases and J by 4 bases, with 15 bases between. The CDR3 is 15 residues long. CDR3 coding DNA: TGTGCCAGCAGCTTTGTCAGGGGATACCGAGAGACCCAGTACTTC. It translates to CASSFVRGYRETQYF.

The V gene is TRBV7-3, the J gene TRBJ2-3; 11 bases map to TRBD2. V was clipped by 5 bases and J by 5 bases; unmatched bases: 6. The CDR3 runs to 15 residues. Germline lookup yields CDR1 SGHTA and CDR2 FQGTGA. The CDR3 is CASSPSGTSGDTQYF. As DNA, the CDR3 is TGTGCCAGCAGCCCCTCCGGGACTAGCGGAGATACGCAGTATTTT.

The V and J genes are TRBV5-4 and TRBJ2-3; D possibly corresponds to TRBD1 (6 bases). In germline, CDR1 is SGHNT, CDR2 YYREEE (reference sequence). Trimming cost V 2 bases and J 6 bases, with 10 bases left between them. The CDR3 totals 13 residues. CDR3 coding DNA: TGTGCCAGCAGCTTTATCAGGGGTGATACGCAGTATTTT. This sequence encodes CASSFIRGDTQYF.

The gene calls are TRBV19 and TRBJ1-1; a weak D match, TRBD1 (6 bases). The V and J ends lost 1 base and 4 bases respectively, with 7 bases between them. The germline V gene has CDR1 LNHDA and CDR2 SQIVND (reference sequence). The CDR3 contains 13 residues. The CDR3 loop is CASSIGGGTEAFF. The DNA of the CDR3 is TGTGCCAGTAGTATAGGAGGGGGCACTGAAGCTTTCTTT.

The chain carries TRBV7-6 and TRBJ1-5, with 9 bases matching TRBD1. The CDR3 has 15 residues. The trim removed 3 bases at V and 6 bases at J, leaving 6 bases unmatched. CDR1 is SGHVS, CDR2 FNYEAQ, per germline. CDR3 in DNA: TGTGCCAGCAGCTTCGACAGGGGGATGGGTCAGCCCCAGCATTTT. Amino acid sequence: CASSFDRGMGQPQHF.